Presented here are 15 T cell receptor beta chains from one specimen sequenced in a study of cytomegalovirus exposure and HLA in healthy donors. Produced via immunoSEQ multiplex PCR; TCRdb's table is partial and in-frame only. The sample lists 150,000 to 200,000 clones; roughly 91% were seen once. Sequences were obtained from PBMCs. The origin of the receptors is a man younger than 30 in good health and CMV-seronegative.

V usage is TRBV5-1 and J usage is TRBJ2-7, with a weak D call TRBD1 (6 bases). Trimming cost V 4 bases and J 1 base, with 18 bases left between them. The germline V gene has CDR1 SGHRS and CDR2 YFSETQ. The CDR3 has 16 amino acids. CDR3 sequence (DNA): TGCGCCAGCAGCGTCGCAAAGGCCAGGGGATCCTACGAGCAGTACTTC. The encoded protein is CASSVAKARGSYEQYF.

V and J are TRBV6-1 and TRBJ1-4; D is possibly TRBD1 (5 bases). Germline V gene data show CDR1 as MNHNS and CDR2 as SASEGT. CDR3 size: 16 residues. Trimming took 3 bases from V and 4 from J, leaving 15 bases between them. The CDR3 is CASSDESGGDNEKLFF. The CDR3 DNA reads as TGTGCCAGCAGTGACGAATCCGGGGGGGATAATGAAAAACTGTTTTTT.

This chain joins TRBV4-1 and TRBJ2-7; TRBD2 aligns across 8 bases. Germline CDR1 and CDR2: MGHRA and YSYEKL. J gave up 5 bases and V 4 bases, and 13 bases lay outside the gene matches. The CDR3 consists of 16 residues. For the CDR3, the DNA is TGCGCCAGCAGCCCTGCTCCTTGGCGGGAGGTCGACGAGCAGTACTTC. Protein sequence: CASSPAPWREVDEQYF.

DNA of the CDR3: TGTGCCAGCAGCTTACTAGGGGATGGGAATCAGCCCCAGCATTTT. This sequence encodes CASSLLGDGNQPQHF. The genes are TRBV7-2 and TRBJ1-5, with TRBD1 as a possible D gene (5 bases). V was clipped by 2 bases and J by 4 bases, with 12 bases between them. The CDR3 extends over 15 amino acids. The germline V gene encodes CDR1 SGHTA and CDR2 FQGNSA.

This clone was counted between two and nine times. The chain links TRBV2 to TRBJ1-2; D might be TRBD1 (6 bases). CDR3 length: 13 residues. Germline assignment: CDR1 SNHLY and CDR2 FYNNEI. V lost 5 bases and J lost 7, with 14 bases in between. In DNA, the CDR3 is TGTGCCAGCAGTTATTGGGACACAGCTGGCTACACCTTC. This codes for CASSYWDTAGYTF.

The chain is built from TRBV28 and TRBJ2-5, with D possibly being TRBD2 (6 bases). This CDR3 is 14 amino acids long. Germline CDR1 is MDHEN and CDR2 is SYDVKM. V shed 6 bases and J shed 2 bases, with 13 bases lying between them. The CDR3 DNA reads as TGTGCCAGCAGCCCGGGACTCCATCAAGAGACCCAGTACTTC. Translation: CASSPGLHQETQYF.

The V gene is TRBV15, the J gene TRBJ2-2; D remains ambiguous. CDR3 length: 16 residues. Trimming stripped 6 bases from V and 5 bases from J, with 19 bases between. Germline assignment: CDR1 LNHNV and CDR2 YYDKDF (reference sequence). For the CDR3, the DNA is TGTGCCACCAGTAGACCCGCGGCCCTAAGGACCGGGGAGCTGTTTTTT. This gives the protein CATSRPAALRTGELFF.

The chain has TRBV4-2 and TRBJ2-4, with 8 bases that match TRBD2. CDR3 size: 19 residues. CDR1 and CDR2 (germline): LGHNA, YNFKEQ. After removal of 0 bases from V and 0 bases from J, the junction contained 10 bases not matched to a gene. The CDR3 here is CASSQDQGLAQRAKNIQYF. The CDR3 nucleotides are TGTGCCAGCAGCCAAGACCAAGGACTAGCCCAAAGAGCCAAAAACATTCAGTACTTC.

The V gene is TRBV7-9, the J gene TRBJ1-1, with TRBD1 matching over 7 bases. The germline V gene encodes CDR1 SEHNR and CDR2 FQNEAQ (reference sequence). The V gene end was trimmed by 5 bases and the J gene end by 4 bases; junction bases not matched to a gene: 4. The length of the CDR3 is 13 residues. The CDR3 protein is CASSIGGRTEAFF. DNA for the CDR3: TGTGCCAGCAGCATAGGGGGCCGCACTGAAGCTTTCTTT.

This clone came up once. The chain has TRBV7-9 and TRBJ1-2; D not resolved. CDR3 size: 13 residues. CDR1 and CDR2 (germline): SEHNR, FQNEAQ (reference sequence). Trimming left V 1 base short and J 5 bases short, with 8 bases between. The CDR3 coding sequence is TGTGCCAGCAGCTTAGGAACGGTTTATGGCTACACCTTC. This encodes CASSLGTVYGYTF.

This sequence joins TRBV28 and TRBJ1-2; D unclear. The CDR3 is made up of 13 amino acids. Germline assignment: CDR1 MDHEN and CDR2 SYDVKM. V was cut by 3 bases and J by 6 bases, with 11 bases left in between. The CDR3 sequence is CASSFRQDDGYTF. CDR3 DNA: TGTGCCAGCAGTTTCCGCCAGGATGATGGCTACACCTTC.

This clone is a singleton in its sample. This sequence joins TRBV4-1 and TRBJ1-1; a weak D match, TRBD1 (6 bases). Trimming removed 3 bases at V and 10 bases at J, with 15 bases between. This CDR3 spans 13 amino acids. The V gene's germline CDR1 is MGHRA and CDR2 YSYEKL. CDR3 in amino acids: CASSQDRGSGAFF. The CDR3 DNA reads TGCGCCAGCAGCCAGGATAGGGGGTCCGGAGCTTTCTTT.

The chain combines TRBV7-9 with TRBJ2-2; D remains ambiguous. Germline V gene sequence: CDR1 SEHNR, CDR2 FQNEAQ (reference sequence). The CDR3 has 12 residues. V lost 4 bases and J lost 5, with 5 bases in between. This chain's CDR3 is CASSYTTGELFF. In DNA form, the CDR3 reads TGTGCCAGCAGCTATACAACCGGGGAGCTGTTTTTT.

The chain carries TRBV4-1 and TRBJ2-7, with 14 bases aligning to TRBD2. The CDR3 spans 19 residues. The germline gives CDR1 MGHRA, CDR2 YSYEKL. V lost 3 bases and J lost 4; bases outside the gene matches: 14. The CDR3 region has the DNA TGCGCCAGCAGCCACAGGACTAGCGGGAGGAACCCCCCAGGGTACGAGCAGTACTTC. It specifies CASSHRTSGRNPPGYEQYF.

The CDR3 is CASSDRAQRNEKLFF. Here the CDR3 DNA reads TGCGCCAGCAGTGACAGAGCCCAGCGAAATGAAAAACTGTTTTTT. The chain joins TRBV10-2 to TRBJ1-4; unclear D gene. Deletions cut 3 bases from V and 5 bases from J, with 13 bases between. Germline loops: CDR1 WSHSY, CDR2 SAAADI. There are 15 residues in the CDR3.